A selection of T cell receptor beta chains follows, all from one sample in a study of cytomegalovirus exposure and HLA in healthy donors. Here immunoSEQ multiplex PCR was the method, and the copy in TCRdb shows in-frame clones only, minus some. The sample shows about 200,000 clones, 75% to 80% of them seen only once. Sequenced material: PBMCs. The receptor set was obtained from a man aged 18 to 29 in good health and CMV-seronegative. Both conserved end residues are part of each CDR3. The D gene is left open where the match is weak. Not every row has a clone size; where given, it reads once, few, many or a size class.

clone size | CDR3 length | J gene | D gene | V gene | CDR3 DNA | CDR3 protein
- | 16 | TRBJ2-6 | - | TRBV9 | TGTGCCAGCAGCCCACAGGGACTACCTGGGGCCAACGTCCTGACTTTC | CASSPQGLPGANVLTF
- | 13 | TRBJ2-5 | TRBD2 | TRBV12-5 | TGTGCTAGTGGTACGGGGGGATTTGAGACCCAGTACTTC | CASGTGGFETQYF
- | 15 | TRBJ1-6 | - | TRBV7-7 | TGTGCTAGCAGCTTTCCTGGAAGAGGTAATTCACCCCTCCACTTT | CASSFPGRGNSPLHF
- | 14 | TRBJ2-1 | TRBD1 | TRBV9 | TGTGCCAGCAGCGTAGAAGGGGGCTCTGGCGAGCAGTTCTTC | CASSVEGGSGEQFF
- | 14 | TRBJ2-2 | - | TRBV11-2 | TGTGCCAGCAGCTTATCATCCCAGGCCGGGGAGCTGTTTTTT | CASSLSSQAGELFF
- | 17 | TRBJ1-3 | - | TRBV19 | TGTGCCAGTAGTATAGTCTGGGACACCAGCTCTGGAAACACCATATATTTT | CASSIVWDTSSGNTIYF
- | 14 | TRBJ2-5 | - | TRBV5-4 | TGTGCCAGCAGCTTGACAGTGTACCAAGAGACCCAGTACTTC | CASSLTVYQETQYF
- | 15 | TRBJ1-4 | - | TRBV7-3 | TGTGCCAGCAGCTTACAGGGCGCAACTAATGAAAAACTGTTTTTT | CASSLQGATNEKLFF
once | 15 | TRBJ1-2 | - | TRBV19 | TGTGCCAGTAGTTCTTCCGGGTGGCAAGTTGATGGCTACACCTTC | CASSSSGWQVDGYTF
few | 13 | TRBJ2-1 | - | TRBV10-3 | TGTGCCATCAAAAGGGGTTTGAAGAATGAGCAGTTCTTC | CAIKRGLKNEQFF
- | 15 | TRBJ1-4 | TRBD1 | TRBV2 | TGTGCCAGCAGTGAGGCGGGCAGGGGGTCTGAAAAACTGTTTTTT | CASSEAGRGSEKLFF
few | 16 | TRBJ1-5 | TRBD1 | TRBV5-8 | TGTGCCAGCAGCTGGGGGGACAGGCAATATCATCAGCCCCAGCATTTT | CASSWGDRQYHQPQHF
- | 16 | TRBJ2-2 | - | TRBV30 | TGTGCCTGTTCGGGAAACGGGAGCCAGGACACCGGGGAGCTGTTTTTT | CACSGNGSQDTGELFF
- | 16 | TRBJ1-4 | - | TRBV6-6 | TGTGCCAGCAGAGTTACCGGGGGGGGAACCGGTGAAAAACTGTTTTTT | CASRVTGGGTGEKLFF
- | 17 | TRBJ2-3 | TRBD2 | TRBV5-1 | TGCGCCAGCAGCCCGGGACTAGCGGGGCCGAGCACAGATACGCAGTATTTT | CASSPGLAGPSTDTQYF
- | 14 | TRBJ2-1 | TRBD1 | TRBV6-4 | TGTGCCAGCTGTGGACAGGGGGTATACAATGAGCAGTTCTTC | CASCGQGVYNEQFF
- | 13 | TRBJ2-3 | TRBD1 | TRBV6-6 | TGTGCCGGGACAGGGGGCGGCACAGATACGCAGTATTTT | CAGTGGGTDTQYF
- | 14 | TRBJ1-1 | - | TRBV4-1 | TGCGCCAGCAGCCAAGGTTTTCGGGAGACTGAAGCTTTCTTT | CASSQGFRETEAFF
- | 14 | TRBJ2-7 | TRBD1 | TRBV6-1 | TGTGCCAGCAGTGGGACAGGTTATAGCTACGAGCAGTACTTC | CASSGTGYSYEQYF
- | 15 | TRBJ2-3 | - | TRBV11-3 | TGTGCCAGCAGCTCTACCAGGGGTACCGTGGATACGCAGTATTTT | CASSSTRGTVDTQYF
- | 15 | TRBJ2-7 | - | TRBV27 | TGTGCCAGCAGCGCATCCGCGGCTGATTCCTACGAGCAGTACTTC | CASSASAADSYEQYF
once | 13 | TRBJ2-7 | TRBD1 | TRBV6-5 | TGTGCCAGCAGACAGGGACAGCTGTACGAGCAGTACTTC | CASRQGQLYEQYF
- | 14 | TRBJ2-7 | TRBD1 | TRBV6-5 | TGTGCCAGCAGTTCCGGACAGGGCGTGGACGAGCAGTACTTC | CASSSGQGVDEQYF
- | 12 | TRBJ2-1 | - | TRBV7-9 | TGTTCCAGCAGCGAGGGACTTCCTGAGCAGTTCTTC | CSSSEGLPEQFF
- | 14 | TRBJ1-1 | TRBD1 | TRBV25-1 | TGTGCCAGCAGTGCGACAGGGGGCAGGACTGAAGCTTTCTTT | CASSATGGRTEAFF
- | 15 | TRBJ1-3 | - | TRBV7-2 | TGTGCCAGCAGCCCTTATCCCCCTCCTGGAAACACCATATATTTT | CASSPYPPPGNTIYF
- | 21 | TRBJ2-7 | TRBD2 | TRBV23-1 | TGCGCCAGCACCCTGGGACTAGCGGGAGTGCTTTGGGACTACGGTGGCTACGGGCAGTACTTC | CASTLGLAGVLWDYGGYGQYF
- | 10 | TRBJ1-2 | - | TRBV6-6 | TGTGCCACTCAGGGTGATGGCTACACCTTC | CATQGDGYTF
- | 15 | TRBJ2-3 | TRBD2 | TRBV2 | TGTGCCAGCAGTGAAAGGCGGGGGAGCACAGATACGCAGTATTTT | CASSERRGSTDTQYF
- | 14 | TRBJ1-1 | TRBD1 | TRBV5-4 | TGTGCCAGCAGCCCCGAGACAGGGAGCACTGAAGCTTTCTTT | CASSPETGSTEAFF
- | 13 | TRBJ2-2 | - | TRBV19 | TGTGCCAGTAGTAGCGGTCCGACTGGGGAGCTGTTTTTT | CASSSGPTGELFF
few | 16 | TRBJ1-2 | - | TRBV28 | TGTGCCAGCAGCTCTCCCTCTGGGACACCTAACTATGGCTACACCTTC | CASSSPSGTPNYGYTF
- | 16 | TRBJ2-1 | TRBD2 | TRBV6-4 | TGTGCCAGCAGTGAGTCGACTAGCGGGGGGTTGAATGAGCAGTTCTTC | CASSESTSGGLNEQFF
once | 13 | TRBJ2-3 | - | TRBV7-3 | TGTGCCAGCAGCTTATTTCAGTCCGATACGCAGTATTTT | CASSLFQSDTQYF
- | 14 | TRBJ2-3 | - | TRBV7-9 | TGTGCCAGCAGCTCAAGCGGGAGCACAGATACGCAGTATTTT | CASSSSGSTDTQYF
- | 16 | TRBJ2-3 | - | TRBV11-2 | TGTGCCAGCAGCTTAGCGCTAACCGAAGGCACAGATACGCAGTATTTT | CASSLALTEGTDTQYF
once | 12 | TRBJ2-7 | - | TRBV7-9 | TGTGCCAGCAGCGCCACTATGAACGAGCAGTACTTC | CASSATMNEQYF
- | 14 | TRBJ2-7 | - | TRBV5-1 | TGCGCCAGCAGCTTGGACAGGGCAACCTACGAGCAGTACTTC | CASSLDRATYEQYF
- | 14 | TRBJ2-7 | TRBD1 | TRBV7-8 | TGTGCCAGCAGCGCCCCCGGGACAGCCTACGAGCAGTACTTC | CASSAPGTAYEQYF
- | 15 | TRBJ2-7 | TRBD1 | TRBV9 | TGTGCCAGCAGCCGAGGACAGGGCATTACCTACGAGCAGTACTTC | CASSRGQGITYEQYF
- | 13 | TRBJ1-1 | - | TRBV2 | TGTGCCAGCAGCGCAGTGGGGGGGCCTGAAGCTTTCTTT | CASSAVGGPEAFF